The 14 T cell receptor beta chains below were found in one sample sequenced in a study of T cell responses to AZD1222 COVID-19 vaccine. Only in-frame clones appear in the TCRdb table, and some are missing; sequencing was by immunoSEQ multiplex PCR. Seen here are roughly 70,000 clones, roughly 85% observed once, and the top ten hold roughly 1.3%. The material sequenced was peripheral blood, taken 28 days after the second AZD1222 dose. These receptors all come from an adult who received the AZD1222 COVID-19 vaccine.

In this sample, this clone turned up a few times. The gene calls are TRBV6-2 or TRBV6-3 and TRBJ2-7, with D unclear. V was shortened by 6 bases and J by 8 bases, with 11 bases between the two germline ends. Germline lookup yields CDR1 MNHEY and CDR2 SVGEGT. CDR3 length: 11 amino acids. CDR3 sequence reads: CASSLGGQQYF. The CDR3 DNA sequence: TGTGCCAGCAGCCTGGGTGGCCAGCAGTACTTC.

J is TRBJ1-4 and V is TRBV5-4, with a tentative D call TRBD1 (5 bases). The V and J ends lost 4 bases and 4 bases respectively, with 20 bases between them. The CDR3 is 17 residues long. Germline assignment: CDR1 SGHNT and CDR2 YYREEE (reference sequence). Here the CDR3 reads CASSGGRPGRSNEKLFF. The CDR3 nucleotides are TGTGCCAGCAGCGGGGGACGACCGGGACGGAGTAATGAAAAACTGTTTTTT.

The chain carries TRBV24-1 and TRBJ2-3; D is ambiguous. The length of the CDR3 is 11 residues. Germline lookup yields CDR1 KGHDR and CDR2 SFDVKD. V was cut by 7 bases and J by 6 bases, with 7 bases left in between. The CDR3 protein is CATSGGDTQYF. For the CDR3, the DNA is TGTGCCACCAGCGGTGGTGATACGCAGTATTTT.

The chain joins TRBV19 to TRBJ1-1; TRBD1 aligns across 7 bases. This CDR3 has 14 residues. Germline CDR1 reads LNHDA; CDR2 reads SQIVND (reference sequence). With V trimmed by 6 bases and J by 3 bases, 7 bases remained unmatched. The CDR3 is CASSPQTGYTEAFF. CDR3 nucleotides: TGTGCCAGTAGCCCCCAGACAGGGTACACTGAAGCTTTCTTT.

The genes are TRBV25-1 and TRBJ2-1; the match to TRBD2 covers 11 bases. The CDR3 length is 17 residues. The germline CDR1 and CDR2 sequences are MGHDK and SYGVNS. The J segment lost 9 bases and the V segment lost 1 base, leaving 11 bases of the junction unmatched. The CDR3 nucleotides are TGTGCCAGCAGTGAATTAAGTCGGCTAGCGGGAGGAAGTGAGCAGTTCTTC. It encodes CASSELSRLAGGSEQFF.

This clone was counted a single time. This chain uses TRBV11-3 with TRBJ2-7; 8 nucleotides agree with TRBD2. Germline V gene sequence: CDR1 SGHNT, CDR2 YENEEA. The CDR3 contains 14 residues. V trimming: 6 bases; J trimming: 7 bases; junction bases outside the gene matches: 11. The CDR3 spells CASSKGLEFGEQYF. CDR3 DNA sequence: TGTGCCAGCAGTAAGGGACTAGAGTTCGGTGAGCAGTACTTC.

V usage is TRBV4-3 and J usage is TRBJ2-2; D is uncertain. The CDR3 totals 17 residues. The V gene's germline CDR1 is LGHNA and CDR2 YSLEER. Trimming took 1 base from V and 4 from J, leaving 16 bases between them. The chain's CDR3 is CASSQGTPGMGTGELFF. CDR3 coding DNA: TGCGCCAGCAGCCAAGGTACCCCAGGAATGGGCACCGGGGAGCTGTTTTTT.

The chain couples TRBV11-2 to TRBJ1-4; D perhaps matches TRBD1 (5 bases). CDR3 length: 16 amino acids. The V end was cut by 2 bases, the J end by 0 bases, with 10 bases between. Germline V gene lookup returns CDR1 SGHAT and CDR2 FQNNGV. The CDR3 bases are TGTGCCAGCAGCTTAATAGGGACTTCAACTAATGAAAAACTGTTTTTT. Translation: CASSLIGTSTNEKLFF.

There are a few counts of this clone. V and J are TRBV6-5 and TRBJ2-7; D perhaps matches TRBD2 (6 bases). V gave up 7 bases and J gave up 5 bases, with 15 bases separating them. CDR1 MNHEY and CDR2 SVGAGI come from the germline V gene. The CDR3 sequence is 13 residues long. CDR3 in DNA: TGTGCCAGCAAGAATAGGGGACTCCACGAGCAGTACTTC. It yields the protein CASKNRGLHEQYF.

The rearrangement joins TRBV7-9 to TRBJ2-1, with unresolved D. The CDR3 length is 9 residues. Germline CDR1 SEHNR, CDR2 FQNEAQ (reference sequence). V lost 8 bases, J lost 11 bases, and 7 bases lay in between. The CDR3: CASGPKQFF. The CDR3 coding sequence is TGTGCCAGCGGCCCGAAGCAGTTCTTC.

V gene TRBV29-1 combines with J gene TRBJ1-4, with D possibly TRBD1 on 6 matching bases. This CDR3 region has 12 residues. V was cut by 6 bases and J by 4 bases, with 9 bases left in between. CDR1 and CDR2 (germline): SQVTM, ANQGSEA. DNA for the CDR3: TGCAGCGTAAAGGGGGGTAATGAAAAACTGTTTTTT. Protein sequence: CSVKGGNEKLFF.

A few counts support this clone. This chain links TRBV6-2 or TRBV6-3 with TRBJ2-7; 9 bases are a match to TRBD2. The CDR3 runs to 16 residues. The trim removed 5 bases at V and 2 bases at J, leaving 10 bases unmatched. Germline CDR1 reads MNHEY; CDR2 reads SVGEGT. The CDR3 spells CASSLARLAGTYEQYF. The CDR3 region has the DNA TGTGCCAGCAGTCTGGCCCGGCTAGCGGGAACCTACGAGCAGTACTTC.

In its sample, this clone was seen once. The V and J genes are TRBV7-3 and TRBJ1-2, with D unresolved. CDR1 is SGHTA, CDR2 FQGTGA, per germline. V lost 5 bases and J 4 bases, leaving 14 bases between the germline ends. CDR3 size: 14 residues. The chain's CDR3 is CASSPTAAPYGYTF. The CDR3 DNA reads as TGTGCCAGCAGCCCCACAGCGGCCCCCTATGGCTACACCTTC.

This chain uses TRBV3-1 (or the pseudogene TRBV3-2) with TRBJ1-1, with D unresolved. From germline, CDR1 is LGHDT and CDR2 YNNKEL (reference sequence). The V and J ends lost 3 bases and 6 bases respectively, with 8 bases between them. The CDR3 sequence is 12 residues long. The CDR3, as DNA: TGTGCCAGCAGCCAGAACGGCCCTGAAGCTTTCTTT. This translates into CASSQNGPEAFF.